One and the same sample provided the 23 T cell receptor beta chains below, sequenced in a study of cytomegalovirus exposure and HLA in healthy donors. The PCR was carried out with 60 Vbeta primers and 13 Jbeta primers. Sequenced by immunoSEQ multiplex PCR; TCRdb stores in-frame clones only, minus some. Its table records some 84,000 clones. Material: PBMCs. The receptors here all came from a man aged 45 to 65 in good health and CMV-seronegative.

The gene calls are TRBV7-9 and TRBJ2-5, with D perhaps matching TRBD2 (6 bases). The CDR3 extends over 14 amino acids. Trimming stripped 7 bases from V and 2 bases from J, with 14 bases between. The germline V gene has CDR1 SEHNR and CDR2 FQNEAQ (reference sequence). The CDR3 loop reads CASNPGGGQETQYF. CDR3 bases: TGTGCCAGCAACCCCGGGGGAGGACAAGAGACCCAGTACTTC.

This chain connects TRBV18 to TRBJ1-1, with D maybe TRBD1 (5 bases). Germline V CDR1 and CDR2: KGHSH, LQKENI. With 6 bases removed from V and 2 bases from J, the gap between germline ends came to 16 bases. The CDR3 extends over 15 amino acids. CDR3 bases: TGTGCCAGCTCCCCCTATCCGGGACTCAACACTGAAGCTTTCTTT. This codes for CASSPYPGLNTEAFF.

The gene calls are TRBV5-4 and TRBJ2-1, with a tentative D call TRBD2 (6 bases). V was clipped by 4 bases and J by 0 bases, with 14 bases between them. The CDR3 has 16 amino acids. Germline V lookup: CDR1 SGHNT, CDR2 YYREEE (reference sequence). The CDR3, as DNA: TGTGCCAGCAGCGGAGGGGTAGCTATCTCCTACAATGAGCAGTTCTTC. Amino acids: CASSGGVAISYNEQFF.

V usage is TRBV19 and J usage is TRBJ1-1; D is possibly TRBD1 (5 bases). Deletions cut 3 bases from V and 4 bases from J, with 15 bases between. Germline-derived CDR1 and CDR2 are LNHDA and SQIVND (reference sequence). This CDR3 contains 15 residues. DNA for the CDR3: TGTGCCAGTAGTATGTTCCTCGGGACTAGCACTGAAGCTTTCTTT. This translates into CASSMFLGTSTEAFF.

The chain carries TRBV6-1 and TRBJ1-5; 8 bases agree with TRBD1. This CDR3 is built from 15 residues. Germline V gene data show CDR1 as MNHNS and CDR2 as SASEGT. The V and J ends lost 6 bases and 6 bases, in that order; junction bases with no gene match: 10. The CDR3 region is CASRKGQVVGQPQHF. For the CDR3, the DNA is TGTGCCAGCAGGAAGGGACAGGTCGTGGGTCAGCCCCAGCATTTT.

This chain links TRBV5-1 with TRBJ2-1; 12 bases agree with TRBD2. V trimming: 2 bases; J trimming: 6 bases; junction bases outside the gene matches: 15. Germline V gene sequence: CDR1 SGHRS, CDR2 YFSETQ. There are 19 residues in the CDR3. The CDR3 reads CASSFRPSGGGFSSNEQFF. CDR3 in DNA: TGCGCCAGCAGCTTTCGCCCTAGCGGGGGGGGGTTCAGTTCCAATGAGCAGTTCTTC.

The V and J genes are TRBV18 and TRBJ2-7; 13 bases align to TRBD2. Germline lookup yields CDR1 KGHSH and CDR2 LQKENI. The CDR3 contains 15 residues. J gave up 4 bases and V 3 bases, and 3 bases lay outside the gene matches. The CDR3 nucleotides are TGTGCCAGCTCACCCGGGACTAGCGGGGATTACGAGCAGTACTTC. It yields the protein CASSPGTSGDYEQYF.

The chain has TRBV7-3 and TRBJ2-1; D ambiguous. The length of the CDR3 is 13 residues. The V gene lost 4 bases and the J gene lost 8 bases, with 12 bases spanning the gap. Germline CDR1 reads SGHTA; CDR2 reads FQGTGA. In DNA, the CDR3 is TGTGCCAGCAGCTACCTCCCGAGCGATGAGCAGTTCTTC. Translated, it gives CASSYLPSDEQFF.

The chain couples TRBV6-1 to TRBJ1-5; D is undetermined. Germline CDR1 reads MNHNS; CDR2 reads SASEGT. The CDR3 totals 15 residues. The V end was cut by 2 bases, the J end by 3 bases, with 11 bases between. The CDR3 loop is CASSEFSRSNQPQHF. The CDR3 DNA is TGTGCCAGCAGTGAATTCTCGAGATCCAATCAGCCCCAGCATTTT.

The chain has TRBV6-5 and TRBJ2-1; the match to TRBD1 covers 9 bases. The CDR3 contains 13 residues. Per germline, CDR1 MNHEY and CDR2 SVGAGI. V was pared by 5 bases and J by 9 bases, with 5 bases of the junction left unmatched. CDR3 amino acids: CASSGTGFREQFF. CDR3 bases: TGTGCCAGCAGTGGGACAGGGTTCCGTGAGCAGTTCTTC.

V is TRBV4-2 and J is TRBJ1-2, with 7 bases lining up with TRBD1. Germline loops: CDR1 LGHNA, CDR2 YNFKEQ. The CDR3 runs 17 residues. Unmatched junction bases numbered 18, after V lost 4 bases and J lost 7 bases. The CDR3 reads CASSPDSRGQFRGGYTF. The CDR3 DNA reads as TGTGCCAGCAGCCCCGATAGCAGGGGACAGTTTAGAGGTGGCTACACCTTC.

The gene calls are TRBV11-3 and TRBJ2-2; 10 bases line up with TRBD1. V gave up 4 bases and J gave up 1 base; unmatched junction bases: 6. The germline V gene encodes CDR1 SGHNT and CDR2 YENEEA. The CDR3 length is 17 residues. The CDR3 bases are TGTGCCAGCAGCTCTAGACAGGGGGCAAGGAACACCGGGGAGCTGTTTTTT. It codes for CASSSRQGARNTGELFF.

This chain links TRBV6-5 with TRBJ2-5; D might be TRBD1 (6 bases). V gave up 2 bases and J gave up 6 bases, with 19 bases separating them. Germline values: CDR1 MNHEY, CDR2 SVGAGI. The CDR3 extends over 16 amino acids. The CDR3 sequence is CASSYERTAGKKTQYF. The CDR3 nucleotides are TGTGCCAGCAGTTACGAGCGGACAGCTGGCAAAAAGACCCAGTACTTC.

The chain combines TRBV7-2 with TRBJ1-6; TRBD1 agrees at 10 bases. The ends lost 3 bases at V and 8 bases at J; junction bases unmatched: 16. This CDR3 contains 19 residues. Germline V CDR1 and CDR2: SGHTA, FQGNSA. The CDR3 sequence: CASSLGGTGVNSFDSPLHF. In DNA, the CDR3 is TGTGCCAGCAGCTTGGGAGGGACAGGGGTTAACTCCTTTGATTCACCCCTCCACTTT.

V gene TRBV9 combines with J gene TRBJ2-7, with 7 positions matching TRBD1. CDR3 length: 14 residues. Germline assignment: CDR1 SGDLS and CDR2 YYNGEE. With V trimmed by 4 bases and J by 1 base, 5 bases remained unmatched. CDR3 sequence: CASSNRDSSYEQYF. As DNA, the CDR3 is TGTGCCAGCAGCAACCGGGACAGTTCCTACGAGCAGTACTTC.

The chain couples TRBV27 to TRBJ2-7; 11 positions agree with TRBD1. V shed 5 bases, J shed 7 bases, and the junction held 10 bases outside the gene matches. The CDR3 is made up of 15 amino acids. Germline values: CDR1 MNHEY, CDR2 SMNVEV (reference sequence). The CDR3 region has the DNA TGTGCCAGCAGTCAAGGACAGGGGGCCTTTGGTGAGCAGTACTTC. It encodes CASSQGQGAFGEQYF.

In the case of this clone: Additional DNA sequences in this sample encode the identical CDR3. The V call is TRBV18, the J call TRBJ2-7; 8 positions match TRBD1. The germline V gene has CDR1 KGHSH and CDR2 LQKENI. CDR3 length equals 14 residues. V lost 2 bases, J lost 2 bases, and 2 bases stayed unmatched. In nucleotides, the CDR3 is TGTGCCAGCTCACCATTGGACAGGGCCTACGAGCAGTACTTC. Translating it yields CASSPLDRAYEQYF. The whole variable domain, filled in from reference TRBV18 and TRBJ2-7, reads NAGVMQNPRHLVRRRGQEARLRCSPMKGHSHVYWYRQLPEEGLKFMVYLQKENIIDESGMPKERFSAEFPKEGPSILRIQQVVRGDSAAYFCASSPLDRAYEQYFGPGTRLTVT.

The V gene is TRBV9, the J gene TRBJ1-1; a possible D gene is TRBD1 (5 bases). Germline CDR1 reads SGDLS; CDR2 reads YYNGEE. The V end was cut by 3 bases, the J end by 0 bases, with 12 bases between. The CDR3 covers 15 residues. The CDR3 spells CASSAFTGMNTEAFF. DNA for the CDR3: TGTGCCAGCAGCGCGTTCACAGGCATGAACACTGAAGCTTTCTTT.

This chain links TRBV30 with TRBJ2-2; D perhaps matches TRBD1 (6 bases). The CDR3 has 13 residues. Germline loops: CDR1 GTSNPN, CDR2 SVGIG (reference sequence). The CDR3 here is CALTGSGTGELFF. The CDR3, as DNA: TGTGCACTCACAGGGAGCGGCACCGGGGAGCTGTTTTTT.

This rearrangement joins TRBV21-1 to TRBJ2-7; TRBD1, the table's D call, was not compared with the DNA. TRBV21-1 is a pseudogene segment. The CDR3 is 17 amino acids. The CDR3 DNA reads TGTGCCAGCCTACGGGACAGGGATAAATTCTCCTCCTACGAGCAGTACTTC. Translating it yields CASLRDRDKFSSYEQYF.

The chain has TRBV5-4 and TRBJ1-6; 7 nucleotides align to TRBD1. Germline V gene sequence: CDR1 SGHNT, CDR2 YYREEE (reference sequence). There are 17 residues in the CDR3. J gave up 4 bases and V 4 bases, and 11 bases lay outside the gene matches. The DNA of the CDR3 is TGTGCCAGCAGCATAGGGGACAGACAGAGTTATAATTCACCCCTCCACTTT. It translates to CASSIGDRQSYNSPLHF.

The V gene is TRBV11-2, the J gene TRBJ2-2, with TRBD1 as a possible D gene (6 bases). This CDR3 is built from 15 residues. Germline CDR1 reads SGHAT; CDR2 reads FQNNGV. V was trimmed by 3 bases and J by 4 bases, leaving 12 bases between them. The CDR3 is CASSLFFRGTGELFF. The CDR3 DNA reads as TGTGCCAGCAGCTTGTTTTTCAGGGGCACCGGGGAGCTGTTTTTT.

The chain joins TRBV5-1 to TRBJ2-7, with 13 bases aligning to TRBD2. This CDR3 has 15 residues. Looked up from germline, CDR1 is SGHRS and CDR2 is YFSETQ. V gave up 3 bases and J gave up 4 bases; unmatched junction bases: 4. The CDR3 reads CASSWTSGGTYEQYF. For the CDR3, the DNA is TGCGCCAGCAGCTGGACTAGCGGGGGCACATACGAGCAGTACTTC.